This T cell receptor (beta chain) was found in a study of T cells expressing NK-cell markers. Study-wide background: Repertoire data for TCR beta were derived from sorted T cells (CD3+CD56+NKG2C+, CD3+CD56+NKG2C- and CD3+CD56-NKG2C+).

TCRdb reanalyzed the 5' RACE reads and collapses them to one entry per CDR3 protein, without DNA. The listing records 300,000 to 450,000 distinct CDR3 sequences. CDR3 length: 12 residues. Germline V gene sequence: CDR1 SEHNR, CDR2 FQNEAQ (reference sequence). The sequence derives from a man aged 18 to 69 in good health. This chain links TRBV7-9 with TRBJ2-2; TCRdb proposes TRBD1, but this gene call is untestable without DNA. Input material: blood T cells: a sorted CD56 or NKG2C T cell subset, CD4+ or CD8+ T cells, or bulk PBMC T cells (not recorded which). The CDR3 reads CASRGTVGELFF.